The 9 T cell receptor beta chains below come from one sample, sequenced in a study of spatial heterogeneity in lung cancer. TCRdb re-called the 5' RACE reads with MiXCR, one entry per CDR3 protein. The data contain about 52,000 distinct CDR3 sequences, less than 9% of them singletons. Time point defined: blood at routine non-recurrence follow-up after resection. In each case, whole RNA from tumor, nontumor lung or frozen PBMC was sequenced unsorted. Sequencing was performed on PBMCs, taken at follow-up. The receptors come from a female donor with early-stage non-small cell lung cancer.

This clonotype occurred a few times. This chain joins TRBV20-1 and TRBJ2-7, with D perhaps assigned TRBD1 or TRBD2 (5 bases each). Germline lookup yields CDR1 DFQATT and CDR2 SNEGSKA (reference sequence). The CDR3 has 12 amino acids. Trimming shortened V by 3 bases and J by 7 bases, and 13 bases separated the two germline ends. This CDR3 is CSARGPTGEQYF. CDR3 DNA sequence: TGCAGTGCTAGGGGACCCACTGGTGAGCAGTACTTC.

This clonotype appeared many times. The chain couples TRBV11-2 to TRBJ2-1; D is possibly TRBD2 (5 bases). Germline loops: CDR1 SGHAT, CDR2 FQNNGV. V was cut by 6 bases and J by 9 bases, with 21 bases left in between. The CDR3 runs 15 residues. CDR3: CASSLLLGSYAEQFF. The CDR3 DNA sequence: TGTGCCAGCAGTTTACTACTAGGATCCTACGCTGAGCAGTTCTTC.

The genes are TRBV10-2 and TRBJ2-1; D tentatively reads TRBD1 or TRBD2 (6 bases each). Germline V gene sequence: CDR1 WSHSY, CDR2 SAAADI. This CDR3 has 11 residues. V was pared by 10 bases and J by 9 bases, with 13 bases between. As DNA, the CDR3 is TGCGCCACCCAAAGGGGGGTTGAGCAGTTCTTC. Translating gives CATQRGVEQFF.

This clonotype was seen many times. The V and J genes are TRBV6-1 and TRBJ2-1; 10 positions match TRBD2. Trimming removed 5 bases from V and 7 bases from J; junction bases left unmatched: 11. Germline V gene lookup returns CDR1 MNHNS and CDR2 SASEGT. This CDR3 spans 16 amino acids. DNA for the CDR3: TGTGCCAGCAGTCCTGTAGCGGGGGGAACTCATAATGAGCAGTTCTTC. Its protein product is CASSPVAGGTHNEQFF.

This clonotype was counted ten times or more. DNA of the CDR3: TGCAGTGCTGTGGCCGGGACAGGGAACACTGAAGCTTTCTTT. Protein sequence: CSAVAGTGNTEAFF. The chain has TRBV20-1 and TRBJ1-1; 8 positions match TRBD1. Looked up from germline, CDR1 is DFQATT and CDR2 is SNEGSKA (reference sequence). The J segment lost 1 base and the V segment lost 5 bases, leaving 6 bases of the junction unmatched. The CDR3 has 14 residues.

The rearrangement links TRBV11-2 to TRBJ2-1; no clear D gene. This CDR3 has 13 amino acids. Germline CDR1 reads SGHAT; CDR2 reads FQNNGV. Trimming took off 1 base at V and 9 bases at J, with 10 bases between the two ends. The CDR3 loop reads CASSLVGKVEQFF. The CDR3 coding sequence is TGTGCCAGCAGCTTAGTGGGGAAGGTTGAGCAGTTCTTC.

This clonotype showed up many times. This CDR3 is CASSLGIQGSYEQYF. The DNA of the CDR3 is TGTGCCAGCAGCTTAGGAATCCAGGGTTCCTACGAGCAGTACTTC. The V gene is TRBV13, the J gene TRBJ2-7, with D possibly TRBD1 on 5 matching bases. CDR1 is PRHDT and CDR2 is FYEKMQ in the germline V gene (reference sequence). The V end lost 0 bases, the J end lost 1 base, and 10 bases lay between the germline ends. There are 15 residues in the CDR3.

The V and J genes are TRBV7-2 and TRBJ2-7; TRBD2 is a possible D gene (5 bases). The CDR3 consists of 15 residues. V lost 2 bases and J 4 bases, leaving 15 bases between the germline ends. Germline assignment: CDR1 SGHTA and CDR2 FQGNSA. CDR3 in amino acids: CASSLFLEGSYEQYF. The DNA of the CDR3 is TGTGCCAGCAGCTTATTCCTAGAGGGATCGTACGAGCAGTACTTC.

This clonotype was recorded at least ten times. This sequence joins TRBV5-1 and TRBJ2-7; 7 nucleotides match TRBD1. The V and J ends lost 0 bases and 0 bases, in that order; junction bases with no gene match: 6. This CDR3 region has 16 residues. CDR1 SGHRS and CDR2 YFSETQ come from the germline V gene. CDR3 in amino acids: CASSLGHRDSSYEQYF. The CDR3 DNA is TGCGCCAGCAGCTTGGGCCACCGGGACAGCTCCTACGAGCAGTACTTC. Complete variable domain (other parts from reference TRBV5-1 and TRBJ2-7): KAGVTQTPRYLIKTRGQQVTLSCSPISGHRSVSWYQQTPGQGLQFLFEYFSETQRNKGNFPGRFSGRQFSNSRSEMNVSTLELGDSALYLCASSLGHRDSSYEQYFGPGTRLTVT.